This T cell receptor (beta chain) was documented in a study of T cell changes during pregnancy in multiple sclerosis. Repertoires were generated with immunoSEQ multiplex PCR, while TCRdb's copy carries only in-frame clones and drops some. This table holds about 59,000 clones, 93% found once. The receptor comes from a female donor with multiple sclerosis, enrolled in a pregnancy study. Sequenced material: CD4+ T cells from peripheral blood mononuclear cells, taken before pregnancy.

The CDR3 sequence: CSVTGTGESQPQHF. The DNA of the CDR3 is TGCAGCGTCACCGGGACAGGTGAAAGTCAGCCCCAGCATTTT. This sequence joins TRBV29-1 and TRBJ1-5, with TRBD1 matching 8 bases. The CDR3 spans 14 residues. V shed 6 bases, J shed 6 bases, and the junction held 10 bases outside the gene matches. From germline, CDR1 is SQVTM and CDR2 ANQGSEA.